The clone carrying this T cell receptor (beta chain) has only a few counts. From germline, CDR1 is SGHTA and CDR2 FQGTGA. With 5 bases clipped from V and 1 base from J, the junction kept 8 bases outside the gene matches. This CDR3 is built from 16 residues. The sample comes from a study of T cells in Graves' hyperthyroidism and ophthalmopathy. In the study overall: Peripheral blood was collected at initial diagnosis, before any treatment.

There were TCR beta CDR3 regions amplified from RNA transcripts. The HTBI primer set drove a first-round RT-PCR of the TCR CDR3. TCRdb analysed the multiplex PCR reads with MiXCR anew, one entry per CDR3 protein. The sample carries 350,000 to 450,000 distinct CDR3 sequences, around 14% recorded once. The sample was blood. The chain has TRBV7-3 and TRBJ2-1, with TRBD2 identical over 7 bases. The TCR comes from a woman in her sixties with Graves' hyperthyroidism. Here the CDR3 reads CASSRGGSGSYNEQFF. The CDR3 DNA is TGTGCCAGCAGCCGCGGGGGAAGCGGGTCCTACAATGAGCAGTTCTTC.